This T cell receptor (beta chain) derives from a study of persistence of HIV-infected CD4 T cells. For the study at large: Up to roughly 180 mL blood was drawn at multiple time points; a couple of donors had single-time leukapheresis.

The germline V gene has CDR1 SGHTA and CDR2 FQGNSA. The CDR3 contains 15 residues. Trimming pared 1 base from V and 10 bases from J, leaving 16 bases between. Nonspecific anti-CD3/anti-CD28 bead stimulation represents the broad CD4+ T cell repertoire. Sorting selected CD4+ T cells upregulating both CD40 ligand and CD69. Study results and limitations: Rare CMV-responding cells carrying HIV-1 proviruses were not analyzed separately for TCR.

This was the immunoSEQ version 4 assay in survey mode. The assay was immunoSEQ multiplex PCR, and TCRdb's table has in-frame clones only and misses some. The data hold tens of thousands of clones, with about 88% observed a single time. For this clone: Antigen: not known.

The material was CD4+ T cells sorted from PBMCs after 18-hour stimulation, obtained from a patient who received antiretroviral therapy. V usage is TRBV7-2 and J usage is TRBJ1-4; D remains ambiguous. The sequence was obtained from an adult woman with HIV who was CMV-seropositive. In DNA, the CDR3 is TGTGCCAGCAGCTTAGACAGCCACCTTAGAGCAAAACTGTTTTTT. This codes for CASSLDSHLRAKLFF.